Each of the 8 T cell receptor beta chains below was sequenced from the same sample in a study of glioma-infiltrating T cells after dendritic cell vaccination (dated by TCRdb to 2016 to 2017). The library was prepared using the immunoSEQ multiplex PCR assay. Imported from immuneACCESS, the table was reduced by TCRdb to in-frame sequences with V and J called. These copies leave out some clones; in studies compared against another copy, an unresolved V gene accounts for under half, and the cause of the remainder is not known. The sample yields 49,000 or so clones; about 85% were counted once. The biggest ten clones account for approximately 10% of the sample. Sample: blood, taken before dendritic cell vaccination. The receptors here all came from a human donor with glioblastoma.

The DNA for the CDR3 is TGTGCCAGCAGCTTAGAACAGGAAAACAATGAGCAGTTCTTC. Amino acids: CASSLEQENNEQFF. The chain recombines TRBV7-2 with TRBJ2-1; perhaps TRBD1 as D (5 bases). The CDR3 totals 14 residues. Trimming removed 1 base at V and 5 bases at J, with 9 bases between. Germline-derived CDR1 and CDR2 are SGHTA and FQGNSA.

The chain links TRBV30 to TRBJ1-2; TRBD1 is a possible D gene (6 bases). There are 12 residues in the CDR3. The V end was cut by 7 bases, the J end by 6 bases, with 15 bases between. Looked up from germline, CDR1 is GTSNPN and CDR2 is SVGIG (reference sequence). The CDR3 spells CASRGGLNGYTF. DNA for the CDR3: TGTGCCTCCAGGGGCGGGTTAAATGGCTACACCTTC.

The rearrangement uses TRBV6-5 and TRBJ1-1; D might be TRBD1 (5 bases). The CDR3 consists of 14 residues. Per the germline V gene, CDR1 is MNHEY and CDR2 is SVGAGI. Trimming stripped 7 bases from V and 4 bases from J, with 16 bases between. The CDR3 sequence is CASNRQSLSTEAFF. In DNA form, the CDR3 reads TGTGCCAGCAACCGACAGTCCTTGAGCACTGAAGCTTTCTTT.

The chain joins TRBV11-3 to TRBJ2-7, with TRBD2 matching over 8 bases. This CDR3 region has 15 residues. The junction had 6 bases not matched to a gene; V was cut back by 2 bases and J by 3 bases. Germline lookup yields CDR1 SGHNT and CDR2 YENEEA. The CDR3 here is CASSLITSGSYEQYF. The CDR3 bases are TGTGCCAGCAGCTTAATAACTAGCGGTAGCTACGAGCAGTACTTC.

The chain employs TRBV7-9 and TRBJ2-7; D is possibly TRBD2 (6 bases). The CDR3 consists of 14 residues. Trimming stripped 7 bases from V and 5 bases from J, with 18 bases between. Germline V gene lookup returns CDR1 SEHNR and CDR2 FQNEAQ (reference sequence). CDR3 sequence reads: CASTRNGGEHEQYF. CDR3 nucleotides: TGTGCCAGCACCCGCAACGGGGGTGAGCACGAGCAGTACTTC.

The chain has TRBV5-1 and TRBJ2-7; D ambiguous. V dropped 4 bases and J dropped 1 base, with 6 bases sitting between them. Per germline, CDR1 SGHRS and CDR2 YFSETQ. The CDR3 totals 12 residues. As DNA, the CDR3 is TGCGCCAGCAGCGAGGAGTCCTACGAGCAGTACTTC. It codes for CASSEESYEQYF.

This rearrangement joins TRBV9 to TRBJ1-3; the D gene is possibly TRBD1 (5 bases). The CDR3 covers 15 residues. In germline, CDR1 is SGDLS, CDR2 YYNGEE. The ends were cut back, 4 bases at V and 0 bases at J, with 11 bases in the middle. The CDR3 sequence is CASSPTGYSGNTIYF. The CDR3, as DNA: TGTGCCAGCAGCCCAACAGGATACTCTGGAAACACCATATATTTT.

The rearrangement links TRBV7-2 to TRBJ1-6, with D maybe TRBD1 (6 bases). CDR3 length: 14 residues. V lost 5 bases and J lost 6, with 11 bases in between. The germline V gene encodes CDR1 SGHTA and CDR2 FQGNSA. The CDR3 nucleotides read TGTGCCAGCAGCACAGGGACGGGTAATTCACCCCTCCACTTT. It encodes CASSTGTGNSPLHF.